This T cell receptor beta chain was found in a study of shared clonotypes between healthy human individuals. Findings and caveats of the study: Naive subsets typically showed greater estimated richness than memory subsets. Sequencing depth was expected to influence donor clonotype sharing.

The data were produced by immunoSEQ multiplex PCR, yet TCRdb's version contains in-frame clones alone and is incomplete. The profile shows about 2.3 million clones, 80% to 95% of them singletons. Trimming shortened V by 4 bases and J by 0 bases, and 12 bases separated the two germline ends. CDR1 MDHEN and CDR2 SYDVKM come from the germline V gene. CDR3 length equals 16 residues. On this clone: Antigen unknown. Other DNA variants within this sample encode the same CDR3.

This TCR was sampled from a man younger than 30 in good health. Some clones in this sample may be carry-over from other donors' samples. The chain combines TRBV28 with TRBJ2-2; either TRBD1 or TRBD2 may supply D (5 bases each). The sample consisted of naive CD4+ T cells from PBMCs. Noted subset: CD45RA+ positively selected. CDR3 coding DNA: TGTGCCAGCAGTTCCACCGGGACGGCGAACACCGGGGAGCTGTTTTTT. Protein product: CASSSTGTANTGELFF.